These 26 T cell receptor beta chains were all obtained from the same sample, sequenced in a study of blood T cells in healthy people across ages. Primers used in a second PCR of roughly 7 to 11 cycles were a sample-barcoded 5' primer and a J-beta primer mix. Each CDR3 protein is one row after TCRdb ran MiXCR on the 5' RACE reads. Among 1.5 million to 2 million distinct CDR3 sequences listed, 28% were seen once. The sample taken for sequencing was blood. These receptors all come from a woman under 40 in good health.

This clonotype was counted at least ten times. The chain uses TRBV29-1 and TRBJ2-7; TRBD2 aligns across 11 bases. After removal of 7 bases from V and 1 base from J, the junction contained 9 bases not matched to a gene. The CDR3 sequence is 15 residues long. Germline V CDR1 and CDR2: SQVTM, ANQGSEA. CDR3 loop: CSGLTGTSGSYEQYF. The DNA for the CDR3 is TGCAGCGGCTTGACAGGGACTAGCGGTTCCTACGAGCAGTACTTC.

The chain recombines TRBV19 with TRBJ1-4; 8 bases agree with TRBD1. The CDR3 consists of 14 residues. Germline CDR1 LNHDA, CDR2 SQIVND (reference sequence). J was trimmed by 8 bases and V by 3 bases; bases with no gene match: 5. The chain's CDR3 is CASSMDRAEEKLFF. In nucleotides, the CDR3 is TGTGCCAGTAGTATGGACAGGGCGGAAGAAAAACTGTTTTTT.

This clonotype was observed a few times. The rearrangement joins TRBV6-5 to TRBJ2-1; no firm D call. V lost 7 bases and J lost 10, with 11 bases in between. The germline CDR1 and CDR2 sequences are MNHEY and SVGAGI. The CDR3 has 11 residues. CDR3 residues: CASKYEEEQFF. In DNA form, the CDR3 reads TGTGCCAGCAAGTACGAGGAGGAGCAGTTCTTC.

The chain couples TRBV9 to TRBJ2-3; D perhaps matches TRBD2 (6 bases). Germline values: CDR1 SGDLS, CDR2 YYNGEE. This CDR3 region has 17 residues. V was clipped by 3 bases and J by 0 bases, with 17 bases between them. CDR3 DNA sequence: TGTGCCAGCAGCGGCCAATACCTAGCGAGGAGCACAGATACGCAGTATTTT. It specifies CASSGQYLARSTDTQYF. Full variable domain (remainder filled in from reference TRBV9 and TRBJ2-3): DSGVTQTPKHLITATGQRVTLRCSPRSGDLSVYWYQQSLDQGLQFLIQYYNGEERAKGNILERFSAQQFPDLHSELNLSSLELGDSALYFCASSGQYLARSTDTQYFGPGTRLTVL.

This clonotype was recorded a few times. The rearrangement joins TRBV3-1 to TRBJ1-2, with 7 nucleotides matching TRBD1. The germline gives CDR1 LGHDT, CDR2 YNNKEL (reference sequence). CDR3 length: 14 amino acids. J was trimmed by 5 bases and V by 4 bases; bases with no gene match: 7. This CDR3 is CASSRTTGPYGYTF. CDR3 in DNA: TGTGCCAGCAGCCGGACGACAGGGCCTTATGGCTACACCTTC.

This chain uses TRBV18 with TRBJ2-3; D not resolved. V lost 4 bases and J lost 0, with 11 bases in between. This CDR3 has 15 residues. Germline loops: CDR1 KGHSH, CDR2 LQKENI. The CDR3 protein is CASSQLDTSTDTQYF. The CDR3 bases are TGTGCCAGCTCACAACTCGACACCAGCACAGATACGCAGTATTTT.

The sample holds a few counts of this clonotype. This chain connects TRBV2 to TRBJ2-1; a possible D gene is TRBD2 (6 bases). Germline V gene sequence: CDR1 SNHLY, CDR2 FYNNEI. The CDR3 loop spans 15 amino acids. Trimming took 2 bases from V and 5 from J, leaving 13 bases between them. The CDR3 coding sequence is TGTGCCAGCAGTGAAACCGGGCGGGGTAACAATGAGCAGTTCTTC. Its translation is CASSETGRGNNEQFF.

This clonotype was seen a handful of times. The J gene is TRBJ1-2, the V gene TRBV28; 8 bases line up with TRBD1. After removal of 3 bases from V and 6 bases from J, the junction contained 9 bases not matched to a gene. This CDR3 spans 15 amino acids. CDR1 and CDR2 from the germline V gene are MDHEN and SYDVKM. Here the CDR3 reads CASSLMSRGRHGYTF. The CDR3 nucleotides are TGTGCCAGCAGTTTGATGAGCAGGGGGCGGCATGGCTACACCTTC.

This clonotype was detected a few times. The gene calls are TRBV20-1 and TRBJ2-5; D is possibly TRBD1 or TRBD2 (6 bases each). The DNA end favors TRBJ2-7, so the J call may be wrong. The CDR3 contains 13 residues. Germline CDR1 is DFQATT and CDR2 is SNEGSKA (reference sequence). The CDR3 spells CSARATGGGEQYF. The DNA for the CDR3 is TGCAGTGCTAGGGCGACTGGAGGGGGCGAGCAGTACTTC.

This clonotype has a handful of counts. This CDR3 is CASSLQGLGTEAFF. The CDR3 region has the DNA TGCGCCAGCAGCTTGCAGGGTCTGGGCACTGAAGCTTTCTTT. V usage is TRBV5-1 and J usage is TRBJ1-1; D may be TRBD1 (5 bases). With 1 base removed from V and 4 bases from J, the gap between germline ends came to 11 bases. The CDR3 runs 14 residues. CDR1 SGHRS and CDR2 YFSETQ come from the germline V gene.

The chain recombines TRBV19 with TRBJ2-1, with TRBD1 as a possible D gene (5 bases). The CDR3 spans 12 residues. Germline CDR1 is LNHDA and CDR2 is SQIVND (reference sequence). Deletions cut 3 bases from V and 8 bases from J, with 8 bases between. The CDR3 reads CASSIKGHEQFF. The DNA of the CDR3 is TGTGCCAGTAGTATCAAGGGGCATGAGCAGTTCTTC.

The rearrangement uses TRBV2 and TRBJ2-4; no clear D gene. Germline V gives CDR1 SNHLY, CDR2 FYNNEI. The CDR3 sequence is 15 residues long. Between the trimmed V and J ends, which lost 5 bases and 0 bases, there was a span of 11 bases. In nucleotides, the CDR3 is TGTGCCAGCAGTTCCCTTGCTCTAGCCAAAAACATTCAGTACTTC. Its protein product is CASSSLALAKNIQYF.

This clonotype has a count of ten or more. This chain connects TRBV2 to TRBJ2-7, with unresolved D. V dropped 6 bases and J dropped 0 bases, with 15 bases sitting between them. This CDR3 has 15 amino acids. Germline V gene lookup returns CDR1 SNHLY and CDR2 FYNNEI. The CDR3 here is CASSSLRGRSYEQYF. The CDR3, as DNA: TGTGCCAGCAGCTCACTCCGCGGTCGCTCCTACGAGCAGTACTTC.

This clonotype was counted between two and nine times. The CDR3 loop reads CAGQGAGPYNSPLHF. The DNA of the CDR3 is TGTGCCGGACAGGGCGCGGGGCCCTATAATTCACCCCTCCACTTT. This chain joins TRBV2 and TRBJ1-6; the match to TRBD1 covers 8 bases. V was clipped by 11 bases and J by 2 bases; unmatched bases: 8. The CDR3 is made up of 15 amino acids. CDR1 and CDR2 from the germline V gene are SNHLY and FYNNEI.

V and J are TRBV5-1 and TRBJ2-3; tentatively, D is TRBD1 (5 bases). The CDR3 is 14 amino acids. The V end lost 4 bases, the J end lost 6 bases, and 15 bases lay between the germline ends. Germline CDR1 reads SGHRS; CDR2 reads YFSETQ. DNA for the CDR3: TGCGCCAGCAGCAAGGACACCGATAGGGATACGCAGTATTTT. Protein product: CASSKDTDRDTQYF.

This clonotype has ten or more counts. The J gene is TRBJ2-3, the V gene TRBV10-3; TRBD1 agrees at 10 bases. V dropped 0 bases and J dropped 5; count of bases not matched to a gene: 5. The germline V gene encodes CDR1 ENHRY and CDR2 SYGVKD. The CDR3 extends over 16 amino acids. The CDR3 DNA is TGTGCCATCAGTGAGTCGGACAGGGGGTCTCGAGATACGCAGTATTTT. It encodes CAISESDRGSRDTQYF.

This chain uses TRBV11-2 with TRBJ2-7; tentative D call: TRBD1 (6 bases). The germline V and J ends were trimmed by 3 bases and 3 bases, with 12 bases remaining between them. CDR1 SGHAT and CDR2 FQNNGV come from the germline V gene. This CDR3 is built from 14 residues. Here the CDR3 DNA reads TGTGCCAGCAGCTTTGGACAGCGATTCTACGAGCAGTACTTC. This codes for CASSFGQRFYEQYF.

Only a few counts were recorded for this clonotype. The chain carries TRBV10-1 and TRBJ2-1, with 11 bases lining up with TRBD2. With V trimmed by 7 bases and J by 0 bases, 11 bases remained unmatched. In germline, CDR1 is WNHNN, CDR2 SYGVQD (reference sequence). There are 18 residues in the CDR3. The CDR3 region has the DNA TGCGCCAGCACCGAGCTAGCGGGAGGCCCGAGCTCCTACAATGAGCAGTTCTTC. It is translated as CASTELAGGPSSYNEQFF.

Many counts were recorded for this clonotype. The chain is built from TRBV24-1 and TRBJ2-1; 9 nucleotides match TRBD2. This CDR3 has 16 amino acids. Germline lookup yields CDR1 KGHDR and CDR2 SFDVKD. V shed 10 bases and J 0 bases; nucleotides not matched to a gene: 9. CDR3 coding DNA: TGTGCCACTTGGGGGAGTAGCGGGAGCTCCTACAATGAGCAGTTCTTC. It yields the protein CATWGSSGSSYNEQFF.

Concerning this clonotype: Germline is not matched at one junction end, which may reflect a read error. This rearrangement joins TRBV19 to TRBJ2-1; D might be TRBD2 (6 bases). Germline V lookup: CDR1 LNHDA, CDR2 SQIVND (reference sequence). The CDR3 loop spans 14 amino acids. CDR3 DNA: TGTGCCAGTAGTACAACTCCTAGCGACAATGAACAGGTCTTC. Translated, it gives CASSTTPSDNEQVF.

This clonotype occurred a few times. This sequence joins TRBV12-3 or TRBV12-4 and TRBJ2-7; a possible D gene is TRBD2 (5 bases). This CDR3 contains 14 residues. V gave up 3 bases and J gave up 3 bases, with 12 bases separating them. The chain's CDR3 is CASSLGWEYYEQYF. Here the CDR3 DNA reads TGTGCCAGCAGTTTGGGTTGGGAGTACTACGAGCAGTACTTC.

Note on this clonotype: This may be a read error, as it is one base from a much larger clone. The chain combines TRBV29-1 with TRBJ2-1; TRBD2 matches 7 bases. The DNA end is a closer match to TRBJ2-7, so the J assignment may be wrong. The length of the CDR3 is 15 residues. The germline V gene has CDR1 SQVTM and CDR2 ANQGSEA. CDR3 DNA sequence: TGCAGCGTTGAATCCGTGACTAGCCCCTACAATGAGCAGTACTTC. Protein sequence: CSVESVTSPYNEQYF.

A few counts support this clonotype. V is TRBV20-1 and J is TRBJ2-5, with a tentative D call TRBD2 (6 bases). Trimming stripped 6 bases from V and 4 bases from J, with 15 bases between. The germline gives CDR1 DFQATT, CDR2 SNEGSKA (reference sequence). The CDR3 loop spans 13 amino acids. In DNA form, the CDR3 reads TGCAGTGCCCCGGGAGAGGCCCCAGAGACCCAGTACTTC. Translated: CSAPGEAPETQYF.

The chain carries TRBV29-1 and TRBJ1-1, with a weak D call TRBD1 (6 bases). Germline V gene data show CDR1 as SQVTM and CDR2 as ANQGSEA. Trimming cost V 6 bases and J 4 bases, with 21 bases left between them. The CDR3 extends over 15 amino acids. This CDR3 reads CSVKGVRASSTEAFF. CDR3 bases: TGCAGCGTAAAGGGGGTGAGGGCTTCGAGCACTGAAGCTTTCTTT.

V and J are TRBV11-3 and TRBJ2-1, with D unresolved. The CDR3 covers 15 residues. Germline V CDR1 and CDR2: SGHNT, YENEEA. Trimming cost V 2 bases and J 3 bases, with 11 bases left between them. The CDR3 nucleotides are TGTGCCAGCAGCTTACGCTCCGAGGACTACAATGAGCAGTTCTTC. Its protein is CASSLRSEDYNEQFF.

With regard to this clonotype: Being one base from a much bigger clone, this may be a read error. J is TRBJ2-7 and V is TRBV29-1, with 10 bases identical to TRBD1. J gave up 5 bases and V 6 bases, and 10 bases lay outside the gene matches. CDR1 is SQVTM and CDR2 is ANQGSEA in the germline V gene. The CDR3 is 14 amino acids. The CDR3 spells CSVRGRDRGHEQYF. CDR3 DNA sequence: TGCAGCGTCAGGGGCCGGGACAGGGGCCACGAGCAGTACTTC.